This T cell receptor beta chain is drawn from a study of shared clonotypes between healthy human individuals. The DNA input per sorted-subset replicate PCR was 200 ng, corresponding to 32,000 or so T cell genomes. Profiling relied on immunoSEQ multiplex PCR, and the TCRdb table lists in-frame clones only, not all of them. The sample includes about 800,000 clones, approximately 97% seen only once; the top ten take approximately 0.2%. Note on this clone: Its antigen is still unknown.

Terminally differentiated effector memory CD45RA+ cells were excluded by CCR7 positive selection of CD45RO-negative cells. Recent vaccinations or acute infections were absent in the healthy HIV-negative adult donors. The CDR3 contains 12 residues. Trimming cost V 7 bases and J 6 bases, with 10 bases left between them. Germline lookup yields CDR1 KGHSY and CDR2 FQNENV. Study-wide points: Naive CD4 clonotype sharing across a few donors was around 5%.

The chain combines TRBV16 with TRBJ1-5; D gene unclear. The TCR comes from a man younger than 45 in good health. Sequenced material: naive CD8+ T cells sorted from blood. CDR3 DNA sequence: TGTGCCAGCACCACCGGCGGTCAGCCCCAGCATTTT. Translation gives CASTTGGQPQHF.